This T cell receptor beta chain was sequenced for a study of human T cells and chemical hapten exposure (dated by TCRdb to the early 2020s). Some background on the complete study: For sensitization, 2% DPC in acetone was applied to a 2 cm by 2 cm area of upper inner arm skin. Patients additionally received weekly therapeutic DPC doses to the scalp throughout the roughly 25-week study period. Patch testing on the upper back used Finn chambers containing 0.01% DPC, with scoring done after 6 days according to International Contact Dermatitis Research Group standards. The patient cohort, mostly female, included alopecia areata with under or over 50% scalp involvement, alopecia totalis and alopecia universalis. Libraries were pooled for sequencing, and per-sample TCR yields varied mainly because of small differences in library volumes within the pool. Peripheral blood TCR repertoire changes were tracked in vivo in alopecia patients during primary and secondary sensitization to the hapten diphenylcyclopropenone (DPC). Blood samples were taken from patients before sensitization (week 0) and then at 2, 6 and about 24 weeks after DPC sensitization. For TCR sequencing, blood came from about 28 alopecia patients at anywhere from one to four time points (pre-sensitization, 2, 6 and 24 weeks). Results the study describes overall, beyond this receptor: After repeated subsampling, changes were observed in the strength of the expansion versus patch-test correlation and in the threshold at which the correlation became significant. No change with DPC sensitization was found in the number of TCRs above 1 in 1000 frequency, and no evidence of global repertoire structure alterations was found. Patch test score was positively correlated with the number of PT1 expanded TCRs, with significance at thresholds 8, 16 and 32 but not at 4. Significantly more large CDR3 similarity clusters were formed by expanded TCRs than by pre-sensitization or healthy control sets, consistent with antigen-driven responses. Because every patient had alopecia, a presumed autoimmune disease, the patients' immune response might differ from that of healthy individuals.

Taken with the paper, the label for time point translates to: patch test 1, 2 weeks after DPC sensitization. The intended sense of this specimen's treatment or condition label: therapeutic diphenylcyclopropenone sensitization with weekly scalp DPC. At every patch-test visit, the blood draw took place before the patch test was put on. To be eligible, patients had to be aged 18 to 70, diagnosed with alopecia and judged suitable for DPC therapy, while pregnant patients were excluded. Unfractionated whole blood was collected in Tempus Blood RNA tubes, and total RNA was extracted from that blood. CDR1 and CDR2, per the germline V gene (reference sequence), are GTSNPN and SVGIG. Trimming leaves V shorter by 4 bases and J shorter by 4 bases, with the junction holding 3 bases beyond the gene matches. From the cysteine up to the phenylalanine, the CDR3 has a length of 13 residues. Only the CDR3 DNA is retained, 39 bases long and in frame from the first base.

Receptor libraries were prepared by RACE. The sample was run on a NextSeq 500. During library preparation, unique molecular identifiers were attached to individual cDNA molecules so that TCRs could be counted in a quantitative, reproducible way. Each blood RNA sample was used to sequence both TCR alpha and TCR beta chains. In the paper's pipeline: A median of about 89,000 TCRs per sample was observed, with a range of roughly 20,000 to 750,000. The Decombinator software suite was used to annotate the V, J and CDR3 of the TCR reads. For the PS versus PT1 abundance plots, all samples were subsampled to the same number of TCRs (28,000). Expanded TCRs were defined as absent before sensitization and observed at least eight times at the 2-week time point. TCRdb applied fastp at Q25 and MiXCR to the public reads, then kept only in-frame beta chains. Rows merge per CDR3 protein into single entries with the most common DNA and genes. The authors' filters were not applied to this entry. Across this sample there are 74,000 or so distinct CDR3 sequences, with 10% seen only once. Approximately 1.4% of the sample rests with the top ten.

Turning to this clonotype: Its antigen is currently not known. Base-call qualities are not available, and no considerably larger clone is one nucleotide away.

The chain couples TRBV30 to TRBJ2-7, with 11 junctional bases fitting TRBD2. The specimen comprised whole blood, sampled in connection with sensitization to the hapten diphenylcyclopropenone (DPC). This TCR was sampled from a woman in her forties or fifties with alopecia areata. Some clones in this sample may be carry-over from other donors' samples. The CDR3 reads CAWTGTSGYEQYF. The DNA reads TGTGCCTGGACCGGGACTAGCGGATACGAGCAGTACTTC. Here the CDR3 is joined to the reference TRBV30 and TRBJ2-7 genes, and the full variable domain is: SQTIHQWPATLVQPVGSPLSLECTVEGTSNPNLYWYRQAAGRGLQLLFYSVGIGQISSEVPQNLSASRPQDRQFILSSKKLLLSDSGFYLCAWTGTSGYEQYFGPGTRLTVT.